The 2 T cell receptor beta chains in this list originate from one sample, sequenced in a study of shared clonotypes between healthy human individuals. The repertoire was sequenced with immunoSEQ multiplex PCR; TCRdb's copy has only in-frame clones and lacks some. The sample lists 2.3 million or so clones; over 85% were seen once. Sequenced material: naive CD4+ T cells from PBMCs. Subset defined: CD45RA+ positively selected. These receptors originate from a man between 18 and 29 years old in good health. Some clones in this sample may be carry-over from other donors' samples.

V gene TRBV5-1 combines with J gene TRBJ1-1; 9 positions match TRBD1. Germline lookup yields CDR1 SGHRS and CDR2 YFSETQ. V trimming: 4 bases; J trimming: 5 bases; junction bases outside the gene matches: 6. The CDR3 consists of 14 residues. The CDR3 loop is CASSPLQGATEAFF. DNA for the CDR3: TGCGCCAGCAGCCCATTACAGGGGGCAACTGAAGCTTTCTTT. The full variable domain, in which reference TRBV5-1 and TRBJ1-1 provide the parts outside the CDR3, is KAGVTQTPRYLIKTRGQQVTLSCSPISGHRSVSWYQQTPGQGLQFLFEYFSETQRNKGNFPGRFSGRQFSNSRSEMNVSTLELGDSALYLCASSPLQGATEAFFGQGTRLTVV.

Of note for this clone: The sample carries other DNA sequences with the same CDR3. The V gene is TRBV28, the J gene TRBJ1-2, with D possibly being TRBD1 (5 bases). Looked up from germline, CDR1 is MDHEN and CDR2 is SYDVKM. V lost 3 bases to trimming and J lost 2 bases, with 10 bases between them. The CDR3 consists of 14 residues. Written as DNA, the CDR3 is TGTGCCAGCAGTTTTGGGGGACTGAACTATGGCTACACCTTC. This encodes CASSFGGLNYGYTF.